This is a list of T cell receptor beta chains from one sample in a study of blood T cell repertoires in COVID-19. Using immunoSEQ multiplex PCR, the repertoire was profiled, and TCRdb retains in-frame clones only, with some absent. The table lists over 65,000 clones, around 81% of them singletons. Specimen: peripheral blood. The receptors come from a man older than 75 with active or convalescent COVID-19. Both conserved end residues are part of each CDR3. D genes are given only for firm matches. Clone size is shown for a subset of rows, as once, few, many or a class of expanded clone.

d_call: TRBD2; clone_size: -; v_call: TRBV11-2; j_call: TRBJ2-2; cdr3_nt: TGTGCCAGCAGCCCCTTAGCGGGGGGGCCGTACGGGGAGCTGTTTTTT; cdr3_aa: CASSPLAGGPYGELFF
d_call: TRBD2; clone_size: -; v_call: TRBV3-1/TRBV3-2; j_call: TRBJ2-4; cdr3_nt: TGTGCCAGCAGCCAAATAGCGGGATTGGGAAACATTCAGTACTTC; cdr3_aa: CASSQIAGLGNIQYF
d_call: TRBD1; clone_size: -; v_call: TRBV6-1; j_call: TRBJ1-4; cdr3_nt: TGTGCCAGCAGTGATGGAACCGGGACAGGAAATGAAAAACTGTTTTTT; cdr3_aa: CASSDGTGTGNEKLFF
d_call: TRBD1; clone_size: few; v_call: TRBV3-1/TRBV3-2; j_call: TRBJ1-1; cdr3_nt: TGTGCCAGCAGCCGCACCGGGACAGGGTACACTGAAGCTTTCTTT; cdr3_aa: CASSRTGTGYTEAFF
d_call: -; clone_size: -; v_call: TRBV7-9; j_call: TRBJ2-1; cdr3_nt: TGTGCCAGCAGCTTAGAGAGCTCCTACAATGAGCAGTTCTTC; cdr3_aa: CASSLESSYNEQFF
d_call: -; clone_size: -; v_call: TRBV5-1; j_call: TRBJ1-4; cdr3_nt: TGCGCCAGCAGCTTTGGAGGGTCCCCAACTAATGAAAAACTGTTTTTT; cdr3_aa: CASSFGGSPTNEKLFF
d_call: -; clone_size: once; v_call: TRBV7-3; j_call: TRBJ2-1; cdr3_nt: TGTGCCAGCAGCTTAACGGTGCGGGGAAAGCAGTTCTTC; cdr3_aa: CASSLTVRGKQFF
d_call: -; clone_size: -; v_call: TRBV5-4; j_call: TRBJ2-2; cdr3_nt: TGTGCCAGCAGCGCAGGATCGTGGACCGGGGAGCTGTTTTTT; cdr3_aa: CASSAGSWTGELFF
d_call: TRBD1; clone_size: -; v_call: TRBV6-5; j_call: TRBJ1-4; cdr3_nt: TGTGCCAGCAGTTACTTTACAGGGGGCGCATCTGAAAAACTGTTTTTT; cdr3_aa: CASSYFTGGASEKLFF
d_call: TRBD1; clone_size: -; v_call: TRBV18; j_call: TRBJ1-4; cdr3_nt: TGTGCCAGCTCACGCGGGACAGGGAATGAAAAACTGTTTTTT; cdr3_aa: CASSRGTGNEKLFF
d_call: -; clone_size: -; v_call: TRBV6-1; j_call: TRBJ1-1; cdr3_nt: TGTGCCAGCAGTGAATTGGGCAGGGGCACTGAAGCTTTCTTT; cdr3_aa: CASSELGRGTEAFF
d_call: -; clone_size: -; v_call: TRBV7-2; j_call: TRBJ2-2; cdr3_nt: TGTGCCAGCAGCGCCGTGGGCGCCGGGGAGCTGTTTTTT; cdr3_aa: CASSAVGAGELFF
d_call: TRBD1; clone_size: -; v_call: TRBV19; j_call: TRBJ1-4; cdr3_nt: TGTGCCAGTAGTACCTGGGACAGGTCAAATGAAAAACTGTTTTTT; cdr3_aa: CASSTWDRSNEKLFF
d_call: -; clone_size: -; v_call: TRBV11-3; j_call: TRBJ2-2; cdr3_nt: TGTGCCAGCAGCTTAACGGCGCCCTGGGCCACCGGGGAGCTGTTTTTT; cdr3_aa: CASSLTAPWATGELFF
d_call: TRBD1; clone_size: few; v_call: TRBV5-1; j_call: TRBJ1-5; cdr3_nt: TGCGCCAGCAGCTTGGGGCAGGGGGGTCAGCCCCAGCATTTT; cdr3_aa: CASSLGQGGQPQHF
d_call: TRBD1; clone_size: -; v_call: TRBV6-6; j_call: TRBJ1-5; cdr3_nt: TGTGCCAGCAGTTACTTAGGACAGGGCAATCAGCCCCAGCATTTT; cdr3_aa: CASSYLGQGNQPQHF
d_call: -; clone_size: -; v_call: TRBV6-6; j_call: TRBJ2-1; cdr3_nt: TGTGCCAGCAGTCCCCAGGGAAAGGTTTGGCAGTTCTTC; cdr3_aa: CASSPQGKVWQFF
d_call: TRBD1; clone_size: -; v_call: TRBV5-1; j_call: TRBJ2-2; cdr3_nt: TGCGCCAGCAGCTCGGGACAGGGAAACACCGGGGAGCTGTTTTTT; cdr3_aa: CASSSGQGNTGELFF
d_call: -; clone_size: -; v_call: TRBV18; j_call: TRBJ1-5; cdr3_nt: TGTGCCAGCTCACCGGACAGCCGTAATCAGCCCCAGCATTTT; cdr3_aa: CASSPDSRNQPQHF
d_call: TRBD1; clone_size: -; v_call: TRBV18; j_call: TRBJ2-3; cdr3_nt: TGTGCCAGCTCACCAACAGGGGCAAGCACAGATACGCAGTATTTT; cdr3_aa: CASSPTGASTDTQYF